The sample holds one count of the clone carrying this T cell receptor (beta chain). The antigen is unknown. Produced via immunoSEQ multiplex PCR; TCRdb's table is partial and in-frame only. The sample shows about 110,000 clones, around 90% of them seen only once. The data are from a study of Tregs in tolerant kidney transplant recipients. Overall study results and limits: Nucleotide sequences could not be compared across some patients' samples due to primer changes.

The source material was CD4+ T cells from blood, sampled before the transplant. This TCR was recovered from a human donor who received a combined kidney and bone marrow transplant.

The CDR3 DNA is TGTGCCAGTAGTAACCGGGGGGCCTCCTACGAGCAGTACTTC. Its protein is CASSNRGASYEQYF. This sequence joins TRBV19 and TRBJ2-7; weak D call: TRBD2 (7 bases). In germline, CDR1 is LNHDA, CDR2 SQIVND (reference sequence). Trimming left V 4 bases short and J 0 bases short, with 10 bases between. The CDR3 has 14 residues. Together with reference TRBV19 and TRBJ2-7, the CDR3 gives the full variable domain: DGGITQSPKYLFRKEGQNVTLSCEQNLNHDAMYWYRQDPGQGLRLIYYSQIVNDFQKGDIAEGYSVSREKKESFPLTVTSAQKNPTAFYLCASSNRGASYEQYFGPGTRLTVT.